This TCR beta chain was captured by sequencing in a study of STAT5B mutations in CD4+ large granular lymphocyte leukemia. General study results and limits: TRBV06-family usage was enriched in top patient clones (8/27) versus controls (2/35).

With 8 bases removed from V and 3 bases from J, the gap between germline ends came to 13 bases. Germline assignment: CDR1 SGHAT and CDR2 FQDESV (reference sequence). The CDR3 length is 14 residues. Sequenced by immunoSEQ multiplex PCR; TCRdb stores in-frame clones only, minus some. The sample carries about 30,000 clones, 78% recorded once. Controls came from buffy coats of healthy blood donors. To note about this clone: The target antigen is unknown.

The sequencing input was CD4+ T cells from blood buffy coats. This TCR was recovered from a human donor in good health. The J gene is TRBJ2-2, the V gene TRBV11-1; the D gene is possibly TRBD1 (5 bases). The CDR3 region has the DNA TGTGCCAGCGTGGCAGGGCCCCACACCGGGGAGCTGTTTTTT. Amino acid sequence: CASVAGPHTGELFF.